This record concerns one T cell receptor beta chain sequence. Its cognate antigen is unknown. The source of the sample is a study of CD8+ T cells in alopecia areata. The treatment is: oral pan-JAK inhibitor, 5-10 mg twice daily. Individuals with alopecia areata gave both lesional scalp punch biopsies and peripheral blood for collection. PBMCs were stained for CD3, CD4 and CD8, and CD4+ and CD8+ T cells were sorted. Study-wide points: There were many expanded lesional clones persisting in scalp and blood during tofacitinib.

Extracted RNA was reverse transcribed, and the resulting cDNA served as sequencing template. Using immunoSEQ multiplex PCR, the repertoire was profiled, and TCRdb retains in-frame clones only, with some absent. The table lists 190,000 or so clones, about 60% of them singletons. Trimming pared 4 bases from V and 4 bases from J, leaving 2 bases between. There are 12 residues in the CDR3. Germline CDR1 SNHLY, CDR2 FYNNEI. The clonotype comes from a human donor with alopecia areata. Sequencing used CD8+ T cells sorted from blood, obtained at week 24, from a patient treated with tofacitinib. V and J are TRBV2 and TRBJ1-6; D remains unclear. DNA for the CDR3: TGTGCCAGCAGTGGATATAATTCACCCCTCCACTTT. Residues: CASSGYNSPLHF. Supplemented by reference TRBV2 and TRBJ1-6, the full variable domain reads EPEVTQTPSHQVTQMGQEVILRCVPISNHLYFYWYRQILGQKVEFLVSFYNNEISEKSEIFDDQFSVERPDGSNFTLKIRSTKLEDSAMYFCASSGYNSPLHFGNGTRLTVT.